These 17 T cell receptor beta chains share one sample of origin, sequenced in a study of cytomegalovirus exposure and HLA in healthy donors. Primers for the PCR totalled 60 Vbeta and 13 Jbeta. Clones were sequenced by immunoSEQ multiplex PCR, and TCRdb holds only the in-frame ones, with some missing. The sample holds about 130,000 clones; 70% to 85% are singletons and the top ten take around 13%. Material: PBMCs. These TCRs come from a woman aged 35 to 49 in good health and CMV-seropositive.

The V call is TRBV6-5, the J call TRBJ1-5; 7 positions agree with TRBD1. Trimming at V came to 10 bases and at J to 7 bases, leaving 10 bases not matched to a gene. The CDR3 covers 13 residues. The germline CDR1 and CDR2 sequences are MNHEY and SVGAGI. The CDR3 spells CATAKTGNQPQHF. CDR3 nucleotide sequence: TGTGCCACCGCGAAGACAGGGAACCAGCCCCAGCATTTT.

CDR3 region: CASTWTGGTGELFF. The CDR3 nucleotides are TGTGCCAGCACCTGGACAGGGGGAACCGGGGAGCTGTTTTTT. V is TRBV6-5 and J is TRBJ2-2; TRBD1 matches 10 bases. The CDR3 totals 14 residues. Trimming took 7 bases from V and 5 from J; bases not matched to a gene: 4. The germline gives CDR1 MNHEY, CDR2 SVGAGI.

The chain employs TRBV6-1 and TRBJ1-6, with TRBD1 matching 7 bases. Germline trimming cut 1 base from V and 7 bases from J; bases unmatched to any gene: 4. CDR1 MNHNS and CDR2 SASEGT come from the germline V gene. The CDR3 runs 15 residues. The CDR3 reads CASSEVGTANSPLHF. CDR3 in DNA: TGTGCCAGCAGTGAAGTCGGGACAGCAAATTCACCCCTCCACTTT.

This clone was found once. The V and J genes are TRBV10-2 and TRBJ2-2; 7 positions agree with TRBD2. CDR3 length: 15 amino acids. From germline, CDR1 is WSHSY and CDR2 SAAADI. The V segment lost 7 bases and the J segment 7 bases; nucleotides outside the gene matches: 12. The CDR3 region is CASIGGSNGYGELFF. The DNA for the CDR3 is TGCGCCAGCATAGGCGGGAGTAATGGGTACGGGGAGCTGTTTTTT.

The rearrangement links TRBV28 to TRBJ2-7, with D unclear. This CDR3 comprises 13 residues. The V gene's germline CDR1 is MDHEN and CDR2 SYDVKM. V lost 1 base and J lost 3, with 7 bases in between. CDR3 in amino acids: CASSLSRDYEQYF. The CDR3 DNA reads TGTGCCAGCAGTTTATCACGCGACTACGAGCAGTACTTC.

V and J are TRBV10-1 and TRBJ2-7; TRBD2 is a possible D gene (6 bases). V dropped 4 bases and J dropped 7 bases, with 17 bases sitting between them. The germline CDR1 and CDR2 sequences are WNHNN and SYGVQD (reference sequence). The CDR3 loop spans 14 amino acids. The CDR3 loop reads CASSGRLAGGEQYF. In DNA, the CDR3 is TGCGCCAGCAGTGGAAGGCTAGCTGGAGGGGAGCAGTACTTC.

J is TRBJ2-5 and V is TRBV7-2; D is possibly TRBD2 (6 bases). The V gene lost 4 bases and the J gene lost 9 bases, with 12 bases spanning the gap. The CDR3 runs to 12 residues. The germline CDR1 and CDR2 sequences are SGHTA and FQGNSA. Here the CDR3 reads CASSSAWGAQYF. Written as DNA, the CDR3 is TGTGCCAGCAGCTCCGCCTGGGGGGCCCAGTACTTC.

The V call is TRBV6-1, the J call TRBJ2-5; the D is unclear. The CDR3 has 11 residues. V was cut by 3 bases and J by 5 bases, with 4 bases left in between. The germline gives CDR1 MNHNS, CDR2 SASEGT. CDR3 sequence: CASSDRETQYF. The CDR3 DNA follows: TGTGCCAGCAGTGACAGGGAGACCCAGTACTTC.

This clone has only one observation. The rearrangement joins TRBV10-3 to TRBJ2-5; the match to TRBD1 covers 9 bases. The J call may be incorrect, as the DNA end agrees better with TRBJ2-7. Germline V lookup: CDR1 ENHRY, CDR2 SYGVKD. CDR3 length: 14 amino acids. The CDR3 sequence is CAISLDRGPYEQYF. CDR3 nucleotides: TGTGCCATCAGTCTGGACAGGGGACCCTACGAGCAGTACTTC.

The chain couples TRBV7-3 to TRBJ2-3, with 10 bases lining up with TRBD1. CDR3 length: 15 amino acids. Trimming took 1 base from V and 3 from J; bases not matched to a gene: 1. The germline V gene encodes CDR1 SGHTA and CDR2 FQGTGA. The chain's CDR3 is CASSLRGQGTDTQYF. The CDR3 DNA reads TGTGCCAGCAGCTTAAGGGGACAGGGGACAGATACGCAGTATTTT.

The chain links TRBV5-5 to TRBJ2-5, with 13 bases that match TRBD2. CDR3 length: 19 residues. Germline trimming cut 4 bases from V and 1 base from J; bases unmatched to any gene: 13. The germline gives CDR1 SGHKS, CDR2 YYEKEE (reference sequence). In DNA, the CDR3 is TGTGCCAGCAGCATAACCCCGGGGACTAGCGGGACATCCCAAGAGACCCAGTACTTC. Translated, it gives CASSITPGTSGTSQETQYF.

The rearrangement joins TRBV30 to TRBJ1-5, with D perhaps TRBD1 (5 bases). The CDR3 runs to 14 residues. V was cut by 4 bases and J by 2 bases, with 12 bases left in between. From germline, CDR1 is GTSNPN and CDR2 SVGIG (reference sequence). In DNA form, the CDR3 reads TGTGCCTGGACCCAGGGCTCGGGCAATCAGCCCCAGCATTTT. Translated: CAWTQGSGNQPQHF.

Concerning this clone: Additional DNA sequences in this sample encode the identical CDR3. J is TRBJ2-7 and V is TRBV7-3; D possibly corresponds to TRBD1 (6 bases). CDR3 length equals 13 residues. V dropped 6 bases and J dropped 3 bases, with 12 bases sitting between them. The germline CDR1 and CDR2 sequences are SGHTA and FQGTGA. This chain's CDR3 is CASSLLGGYEQYF. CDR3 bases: TGTGCCAGCAGTTTATTAGGGGGCTACGAGCAGTACTTC.

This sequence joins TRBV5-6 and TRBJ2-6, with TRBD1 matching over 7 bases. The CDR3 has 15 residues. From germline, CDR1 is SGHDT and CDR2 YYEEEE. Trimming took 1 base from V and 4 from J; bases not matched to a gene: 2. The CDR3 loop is CASSLRGLGANVLTF. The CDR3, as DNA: TGTGCCAGCAGCTTGAGGGGGCTGGGGGCCAACGTCCTGACTTTC.

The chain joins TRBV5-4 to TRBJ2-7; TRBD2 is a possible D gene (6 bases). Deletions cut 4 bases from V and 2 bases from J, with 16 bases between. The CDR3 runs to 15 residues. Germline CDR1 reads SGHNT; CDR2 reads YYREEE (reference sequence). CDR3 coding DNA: TGTGCCAGCAGCAAAACGGGACTGTCTCCCTACGAGCAGTACTTC. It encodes CASSKTGLSPYEQYF.

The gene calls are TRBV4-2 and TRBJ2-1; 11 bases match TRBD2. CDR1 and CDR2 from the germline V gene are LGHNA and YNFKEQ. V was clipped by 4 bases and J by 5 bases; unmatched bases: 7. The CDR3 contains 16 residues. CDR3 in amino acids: CASSPTGTSGDNEQFF. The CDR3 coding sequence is TGTGCCAGCAGCCCGACCGGGACTAGCGGAGACAATGAGCAGTTCTTC.

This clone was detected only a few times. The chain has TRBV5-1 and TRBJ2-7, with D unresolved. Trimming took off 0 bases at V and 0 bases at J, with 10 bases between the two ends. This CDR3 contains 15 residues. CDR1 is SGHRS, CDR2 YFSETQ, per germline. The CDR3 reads CASSLDTLISYEQYF. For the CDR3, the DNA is TGCGCCAGCAGCTTGGACACCCTGATCTCCTACGAGCAGTACTTC. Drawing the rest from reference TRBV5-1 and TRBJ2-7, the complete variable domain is KAGVTQTPRYLIKTRGQQVTLSCSPISGHRSVSWYQQTPGQGLQFLFEYFSETQRNKGNFPGRFSGRQFSNSRSEMNVSTLELGDSALYLCASSLDTLISYEQYFGPGTRLTVT.